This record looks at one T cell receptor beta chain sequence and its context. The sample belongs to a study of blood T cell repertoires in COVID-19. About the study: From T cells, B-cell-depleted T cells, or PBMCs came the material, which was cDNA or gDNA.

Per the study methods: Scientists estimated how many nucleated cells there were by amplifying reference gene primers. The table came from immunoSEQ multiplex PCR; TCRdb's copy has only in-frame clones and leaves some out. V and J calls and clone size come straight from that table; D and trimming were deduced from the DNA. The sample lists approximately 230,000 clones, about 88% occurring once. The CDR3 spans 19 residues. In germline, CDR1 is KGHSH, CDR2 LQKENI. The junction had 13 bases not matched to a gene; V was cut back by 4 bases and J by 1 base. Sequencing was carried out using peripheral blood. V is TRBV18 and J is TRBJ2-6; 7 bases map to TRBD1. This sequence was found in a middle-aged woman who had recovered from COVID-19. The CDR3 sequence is CASSLRQGPKGSGANVLTF. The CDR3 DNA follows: TGTGCCAGCTCACTCCGACAGGGACCAAAGGGGTCTGGGGCCAACGTCCTGACTTTC.